These 16 T cell receptor beta chains were all obtained from the same sample, sequenced in a study of cytomegalovirus exposure and HLA in healthy donors. Assay used: immunoSEQ multiplex PCR; TCRdb lists only in-frame clones, some missing. The sample holds a few hundred thousand clones, almost 90% seen once. The sequencing input was PBMCs. The source of these receptors is a young woman in good health and CMV-seronegative.

J is TRBJ1-2 and V is TRBV27; the match to TRBD1 covers 7 bases. In germline, CDR1 is MNHEY, CDR2 SMNVEV (reference sequence). The ends lost 5 bases at V and 2 bases at J; junction bases unmatched: 5. The CDR3 consists of 14 residues. The CDR3 DNA reads TGTGCCAGCAGTCCCGGGACAGAAAACTATGGCTACACCTTC. Translated: CASSPGTENYGYTF.

Regarding this clone: The junction and the germline gene differ at one end; a read error may be behind it. V gene TRBV10-3 combines with J gene TRBJ2-1; 7 nucleotides line up with TRBD1. CDR3 length: 11 amino acids. CDR1 and CDR2 (germline): ENHRY, SYGVKD. CDR3 sequence reads: CAIRETGQGIF. The CDR3 DNA follows: TGTGCCATCAGGGAGACAGGGCAGGGGATCTTC.

The J gene is TRBJ1-5, the V gene TRBV15; TRBD1 matches at 10 bases. The germline CDR1 and CDR2 sequences are LNHNV and YYDKDF (reference sequence). The ends lost 0 bases at V and 2 bases at J; junction bases unmatched: 4. The CDR3 totals 17 residues. The CDR3 bases are TGTGCCACCAGCAGAGATCTCGGGACAGGGGGCAATCAGCCCCAGCATTTT. This gives the protein CATSRDLGTGGNQPQHF. The full variable domain, in which reference TRBV15 and TRBJ1-5 provide the parts outside the CDR3, is DAMVIQNPRYQVTQFGKPVTLSCSQTLNHNVMYWYQQKSSQAPKLLFHYYDKDFNNEADTPDNFQSRRPNTSFCFLDIRSPGLGDTAMYLCATSRDLGTGGNQPQHFGDGTRLSIL.

The chain couples TRBV2 to TRBJ2-7; D gene unclear. Germline V CDR1 and CDR2: SNHLY, FYNNEI. CDR3 length equals 13 residues. The V end was cut by 11 bases, the J end by 3 bases, with 17 bases between. The CDR3 DNA follows: TGTGCCGCTTCCAGTCTGGCTGGCTACGAGCAGTACTTC. The encoded protein is CAASSLAGYEQYF. The whole variable domain, remainder taken from reference TRBV2 and TRBJ2-7, is EPEVTQTPSHQVTQMGQEVILRCVPISNHLYFYWYRQILGQKVEFLVSFYNNEISEKSEIFDDQFSVERPDGSNFTLKIRSTKLEDSAMYFCAASSLAGYEQYFGPGTRLTVT.

The chain recombines TRBV6-1 with TRBJ2-7; TRBD1 aligns across 7 bases. CDR3 length: 15 amino acids. The V gene's germline CDR1 is MNHNS and CDR2 SASEGT. V lost 2 bases and J lost 4; bases outside the gene matches: 8. CDR3 nucleotide sequence: TGTGCCAGCAGTGAAATGGGGACAGAAGATTACGAGCAGTACGTC. Translating gives CASSEMGTEDYEQYV.

The genes are TRBV28 and TRBJ2-7, with D possibly matching TRBD2 (7 bases). The CDR3 sequence is 16 residues long. From germline, CDR1 is MDHEN and CDR2 SYDVKM. V dropped 3 bases and J dropped 2 bases, with 17 bases sitting between them. CDR3 residues: CASSLGGAGAPYEQYF. CDR3 bases: TGTGCCAGCAGTTTGGGGGGGGCAGGGGCCCCCTACGAGCAGTACTTC.

V usage is TRBV6-6 and J usage is TRBJ2-7; 7 bases fit TRBD1. V dropped 7 bases and J dropped 1; count of bases not matched to a gene: 4. The CDR3 contains 13 residues. Looked up from germline, CDR1 is MNHNY and CDR2 is SVGAGI (reference sequence). The CDR3 nucleotides read TGTGCCAGCAACCCGGGACAGTCCTACGAGCAGTACTTC. Protein sequence: CASNPGQSYEQYF.

The chain uses TRBV19 and TRBJ1-5; TRBD1 might be the D (5 bases). V was clipped by 4 bases and J by 5 bases, with 9 bases between them. The CDR3 has 13 amino acids. Germline V gives CDR1 LNHDA, CDR2 SQIVND (reference sequence). In DNA form, the CDR3 reads TGTGCCAGTAGTACCCAAGGGGATCAGCCCCAGCATTTT. Translated: CASSTQGDQPQHF.

The gene calls are TRBV27 and TRBJ2-2; D is unclear. From germline, CDR1 is MNHEY and CDR2 SMNVEV (reference sequence). This CDR3 has 13 amino acids. V lost 6 bases, J lost 1 base, and 6 bases lay in between. CDR3 sequence: CASRGRNTGELFF. The CDR3 coding sequence is TGTGCCAGCAGGGGCCGGAACACCGGGGAGCTGTTTTTT.

V is TRBV28 and J is TRBJ2-1; D might be TRBD2 (5 bases). Germline-derived CDR1 and CDR2 are MDHEN and SYDVKM. The CDR3 is made up of 13 amino acids. V lost 4 bases and J 8 bases, leaving 12 bases between the germline ends. The CDR3 region is CASSSTRFHEQFF. The CDR3 DNA is TGTGCCAGCAGTTCCACTAGGTTCCATGAGCAGTTCTTC. The whole variable domain, filled in from reference TRBV28 and TRBJ2-1, reads DVKVTQSSRYLVKRTGEKVFLECVQDMDHENMFWYRQDPGLGLRLIYFSYDVKMKEKGDIPEGYSVSREKKERFSLILESASTNQTSMYLCASSSTRFHEQFFGPGTRLTVL.

The rearrangement links TRBV28 to TRBJ1-5; D is possibly TRBD1 (5 bases). CDR1 MDHEN and CDR2 SYDVKM come from the germline V gene. V lost 8 bases and J lost 5, with 13 bases in between. The CDR3 covers 13 residues. The CDR3 DNA follows: TGTGCCAGCGTAAGCACGGGGGATCAGCCCCAGCATTTT. This codes for CASVSTGDQPQHF.

The chain has TRBV19 and TRBJ1-2; D gene unclear. Germline CDR1 LNHDA, CDR2 SQIVND (reference sequence). The CDR3 has 11 amino acids. With 6 bases removed from V and 4 bases from J, the gap between germline ends came to 6 bases. The CDR3: CASRAVYGYTF. Here the CDR3 DNA reads TGTGCCAGTAGGGCAGTCTATGGCTACACCTTC.

Details on this clone: The sample holds other DNA sequences that translate to the same CDR3. The V and J genes are TRBV28 and TRBJ2-5; TRBD1 matches at 10 bases. The germline V gene has CDR1 MDHEN and CDR2 SYDVKM. The CDR3 loop spans 14 amino acids. V shed 5 bases, J shed 5 bases, and the junction held 5 bases outside the gene matches. The CDR3 protein is CASSRDRGSETQYF. The CDR3, as DNA: TGTGCCAGCAGTCGGGACAGGGGAAGCGAGACCCAGTACTTC.

CDR3 region: CASSPGGEAYEQYF. The CDR3 DNA is TGTGCCAGCAGTCCTGGGGGGGAGGCCTACGAGCAGTACTTC. The V gene is TRBV6-4, the J gene TRBJ2-7; 7 bases fit TRBD2. V dropped 5 bases and J dropped 2; count of bases not matched to a gene: 6. Germline V gives CDR1 MRHNA, CDR2 SNTAGT. CDR3 length equals 14 residues.

The chain has TRBV28 and TRBJ1-1; D is undetermined. The CDR3 covers 14 residues. V was trimmed by 5 bases and J by 1 base, leaving 11 bases between them. Germline V gene data show CDR1 as MDHEN and CDR2 as SYDVKM. The chain's CDR3 is CASSPRKRNTEAFF. The CDR3 DNA follows: TGTGCCAGCAGTCCTAGGAAGAGGAACACTGAAGCTTTCTTT.

The rearrangement joins TRBV30 to TRBJ2-3; TRBD2 aligns across 11 bases. J lost 0 bases, V lost 0 bases, and 2 bases had no gene match. This CDR3 has 16 amino acids. Germline-derived CDR1 and CDR2 are GTSNPN and SVGIG (reference sequence). The CDR3 loop reads CAWSVLAGGSTDTQYF. The CDR3 nucleotides are TGTGCCTGGAGTGTTTTAGCGGGGGGGAGCACAGATACGCAGTATTTT.